The 29 T cell receptor beta chains presented below share a single source sample, sequenced in a study of T cells in localized non-small cell lung cancer. The method was immunoSEQ multiplex PCR; TCRdb's version includes in-frame clones alone and lacks a portion of them. This repertoire shows fewer than 3,000 clones, around 30% found once; its top ten account for around 25%. The sample consisted of normal lung tissue next to the tumor, taken before any cancer treatment. The receptors shown here come from a man aged 40 to 70 with stage I lung adenocarcinoma.

This clone was detected only a few times. V and J are TRBV2 and TRBJ2-1, with a possible D match to TRBD2 (6 bases). Germline-derived CDR1 and CDR2 are SNHLY and FYNNEI. The CDR3 contains 15 residues. The germline V and J ends were trimmed by 6 bases and 8 bases, with 20 bases remaining between them. The CDR3 DNA sequence: TGTGCCAGCAGACAACTAGCCGCTGGTTCGTATGAGCAGTTCTTC. Translation: CASRQLAAGSYEQFF.

J is TRBJ2-7 and V is TRBV6-8, with a possible D match to TRBD2 (6 bases). This CDR3 has 13 amino acids. Trimming removed 5 bases from V and 0 bases from J, with 8 bases in between. Germline lookup yields CDR1 MNHGY and CDR2 SAAAGT. The CDR3 region has the DNA TGTGCCAGCAGTCTAGCGTTCTCCTACGAGCAGTACTTC. This codes for CASSLAFSYEQYF.

The CDR3 coding sequence is TGTGCCAGCAGCTTCAGGGGGTCGGACTATGGCTACACCTTC. Translating gives CASSFRGSDYGYTF. The V gene is TRBV11-3, the J gene TRBJ1-2; 7 bases match TRBD1. The CDR3 runs 14 residues. Germline values: CDR1 SGHNT, CDR2 YENEEA. V was clipped by 3 bases and J by 3 bases; unmatched bases: 4.

J is TRBJ2-7 and V is TRBV19; D is possibly TRBD2 (5 bases). Germline loops: CDR1 LNHDA, CDR2 SQIVND (reference sequence). The CDR3 has 15 amino acids. The V end was cut by 1 base, the J end by 5 bases, with 15 bases between. The CDR3 DNA is TGTGCCAGTAGTATAGGAGGGTCTCTGGTCGACGAGCAGTACTTC. Protein sequence: CASSIGGSLVDEQYF.

This clone is medium-sized (0.01 to 0.1%). V is TRBV2 and J is TRBJ1-1; 11 bases are a match to TRBD1. Looked up from germline, CDR1 is SNHLY and CDR2 is FYNNEI. The CDR3 length is 15 residues. After removal of 6 bases from V and 5 bases from J, the junction contained 8 bases not matched to a gene. The CDR3 protein is CASRDRTGGKTEAFF. In DNA form, the CDR3 reads TGTGCCAGCAGGGATAGGACAGGGGGCAAGACTGAAGCTTTCTTT. The entire variable domain, with the rest obtained from reference TRBV2 and TRBJ1-1, is as follows: EPEVTQTPSHQVTQMGQEVILRCVPISNHLYFYWYRQILGQKVEFLVSFYNNEISEKSEIFDDQFSVERPDGSNFTLKIRSTKLEDSAMYFCASRDRTGGKTEAFFGQGTRLTVV.

The V and J genes are TRBV6-8 and TRBJ2-7; D not certain. From germline, CDR1 is MNHGY and CDR2 SAAAGT. The CDR3 runs 14 residues. Deletions cut 0 bases from V and 3 bases from J, with 9 bases between. CDR3 in DNA: TGTGCCAGCAGTTACTCGATTGGGGACTACGAGCAGTACTTC. This gives the protein CASSYSIGDYEQYF.

By share of the sample, this clone is medium-sized. The CDR3 DNA follows: TGTGCCAGCAGTGACACAGGTAGCACTGAAGCTTTCTTT. It is translated as CASSDTGSTEAFF. The chain uses TRBV6-8 and TRBJ1-1, with D tentatively TRBD1 (5 bases). CDR3 length: 13 amino acids. Trimming removed 5 bases at V and 4 bases at J, with 11 bases between. Germline-derived CDR1 and CDR2 are MNHGY and SAAAGT.

The CDR3 DNA follows: TGCGCCAGCAGCCATATAGGGCCTACGAACACCGGGGAGCTGTTTTTT. Amino acids: CASSHIGPTNTGELFF. The genes are TRBV1 and TRBJ2-2. TRBV1 is labeled a pseudogene. The CDR3 is 16 residues long.

This clone is medium-sized in the sample. J is TRBJ2-7 and V is TRBV11-3; D gene unclear. Between the trimmed V and J ends, which lost 3 bases and 0 bases, there was a span of 12 bases. Per germline, CDR1 SGHNT and CDR2 YENEEA. This CDR3 is built from 15 residues. The CDR3 DNA follows: TGTGCCAGCAGCTTTCTCAGCTCTCCCTCCTACGAGCAGTACTTC. It encodes CASSFLSSPSYEQYF.

This clone was counted only a few times. The chain links TRBV7-6 to TRBJ2-5; D ambiguous. V was trimmed by 7 bases and J by 2 bases, leaving 17 bases between them. In germline, CDR1 is SGHVS, CDR2 FNYEAQ. CDR3 size: 15 residues. CDR3 nucleotides: TGTGCCAGCACAAGGGCGGAGACGCCACAAGAGACCCAGTACTTC. The encoded protein is CASTRAETPQETQYF.

This clone was seen a handful of times. Here the CDR3 reads CASSGEGSGAEAFF. CDR3 sequence (DNA): TGTGCCAGTAGTGGAGAGGGTAGCGGGGCTGAAGCTTTCTTT. V usage is TRBV19 and J usage is TRBJ1-1; D is uncertain. The CDR3 sequence is 14 residues long. V lost 5 bases and J lost 6, with 16 bases in between. Germline V gene sequence: CDR1 LNHDA, CDR2 SQIVND (reference sequence).

The chain is built from TRBV6-8 and TRBJ1-5; 9 nucleotides agree with TRBD1. The CDR3 consists of 16 residues. With V trimmed by 2 bases and J by 2 bases, 4 bases remained unmatched. Germline CDR1 and CDR2: MNHGY and SAAAGT. CDR3: CASSYTTGGGNQPQHF. The DNA for the CDR3 is TGTGCCAGCAGTTACACCACAGGGGGCGGCAATCAGCCCCAGCATTTT.

This clone was observed a few times. This chain links TRBV30 with TRBJ1-2; D perhaps matches TRBD1 (6 bases). CDR1 is GTSNPN, CDR2 SVGIG, per germline (reference sequence). The CDR3 covers 13 residues. Trimming removed 1 base at V and 6 bases at J, with 12 bases between. The CDR3 DNA follows: TGTGCCTGGAGTGGAACAGGGAGGAATGGCTACACCTTC. It yields the protein CAWSGTGRNGYTF.

V gene TRBV30 combines with J gene TRBJ2-7; unclear D gene. The CDR3 runs 13 residues. V was clipped by 0 bases and J by 4 bases, with 10 bases between them. Germline CDR1 and CDR2: GTSNPN and SVGIG (reference sequence). The CDR3, as DNA: TGTGCCTGGAGTGTACATGGAGTGTACGAGCAGTACTTC. As protein: CAWSVHGVYEQYF.

This rearrangement joins TRBV30 to TRBJ2-3, with a tentative D call TRBD2 (6 bases). The CDR3 runs to 15 residues. Germline CDR1 reads GTSNPN; CDR2 reads SVGIG (reference sequence). V lost 2 bases and J 2 bases, leaving 14 bases between the germline ends. The CDR3 loop is CAWSSGGSYTDTQYF. Here the CDR3 DNA reads TGTGCCTGGAGTAGTGGGGGGTCTTACACAGATACGCAGTATTTT.

By its share, this clone is medium-sized. The CDR3 protein is CASSGSGGPSGELFF. CDR3 nucleotides: TGTGCCAGCAGTGGAAGCGGGGGGCCTTCCGGGGAGCTGTTTTTT. The chain combines TRBV6-8 with TRBJ2-2; 9 nucleotides agree with TRBD2. CDR1 is MNHGY and CDR2 is SAAAGT in the germline V gene. CDR3 length: 15 residues. V was pared by 5 bases and J by 6 bases, with 7 bases of the junction left unmatched.

This clone was observed a handful of times. The chain employs TRBV9 and TRBJ1-4; D is unresolved. The germline V gene encodes CDR1 SGDLS and CDR2 YYNGEE. The CDR3 runs to 16 residues. Trimming cost V 5 bases and J 6 bases, with 20 bases left between them. The CDR3 loop reads CASSNIGVELDEKLFF. Written as DNA, the CDR3 is TGTGCCAGCAGTAACATCGGGGTTGAATTGGATGAAAAACTGTTTTTT.

A few counts support this clone. The genes are TRBV1 and TRBJ1-4. TRBV1 is assigned pseudogene status. This CDR3 has 16 residues. In DNA form, the CDR3 reads TGCGCCAGCAGCCAAGGGCAAGGGGGGGCGTATGAAAAACTGTTTTTT. This encodes CASSQGQGGAYEKLFF.

This clone showed up just a few times. The chain carries TRBV9 and TRBJ2-2; tentative D call: TRBD2 (5 bases). With 0 bases removed from V and 8 bases from J, the gap between germline ends came to 11 bases. The germline CDR1 and CDR2 sequences are SGDLS and YYNGEE. The CDR3 is 14 residues long. For the CDR3, the DNA is TGTGCCAGCAGCGTAGCGCCGGGGTCTGGGGAGCTGTTTTTT. Protein product: CASSVAPGSGELFF.

A few counts support this clone. CDR3 protein: CASKDPGGNEQFF. CDR3 DNA sequence: TGTGCCAGCAAAGATCCCGGGGGCAATGAGCAGTTCTTC. The V call is TRBV2, the J call TRBJ2-1, with D maybe TRBD2 (6 bases). CDR1 is SNHLY and CDR2 is FYNNEI in the germline V gene. The CDR3 length is 13 residues. With 7 bases removed from V and 6 bases from J, the gap between germline ends came to 13 bases.

This clone was observed a handful of times. The chain combines TRBV11-3 with TRBJ2-3; 8 bases fit TRBD2. Germline V gives CDR1 SGHNT, CDR2 YENEEA. This CDR3 spans 16 amino acids. V lost 5 bases and J lost 2; bases outside the gene matches: 9. CDR3 bases: TGTGCCAGCAGCACCCCCCGGGGGGGTTTCACAGATACGCAGTATTTT. This codes for CASSTPRGGFTDTQYF.

The V call is TRBV11-3, the J call TRBJ1-1; no firm D call. The CDR3 runs 15 residues. V was trimmed by 0 bases and J by 6 bases, leaving 14 bases between them. CDR1 is SGHNT and CDR2 is YENEEA in the germline V gene. The CDR3 DNA sequence: TGTGCCAGCAGCTTAGATGGGGTCCCGAGGGCTGAAGCTTTCTTT. It yields the protein CASSLDGVPRAEAFF.

This clone was detected only a few times. The chain employs TRBV11-3 and TRBJ2-5; no clear D gene. There are 15 residues in the CDR3. V lost 3 bases and J lost 4, with 15 bases in between. Germline lookup yields CDR1 SGHNT and CDR2 YENEEA. The CDR3 is CASSLLSRPAETQYF. CDR3 coding DNA: TGTGCCAGCAGCTTGCTCTCCAGACCAGCAGAGACCCAGTACTTC.

This clone has just a few counts. V and J are TRBV9 and TRBJ1-1; weak D call: TRBD1 (5 bases). The germline CDR1 and CDR2 sequences are SGDLS and YYNGEE. V gave up 4 bases and J gave up 7 bases, with 17 bases separating them. This CDR3 has 14 amino acids. The CDR3 DNA reads TGTGCCAGCAGCTTCTTGGGACGCCCAATTGAAGCTTTCTTT. Its protein product is CASSFLGRPIEAFF.

This sequence joins TRBV1 and TRBJ1-1; TRBD1 reflects the table's D call only, with no check against the DNA. TRBV1 is designated a pseudogene. The CDR3 extends over 15 amino acids. The CDR3 DNA reads as TGCGCCAGCAGCCAAGGTCAGGGGACGAACACTGAAGCTTTCTTT. Protein: CASSQGQGTNTEAFF.

The V gene is TRBV25-1, the J gene TRBJ1-6; D call uncertain. Germline assignment: CDR1 MGHDK and CDR2 SYGVNS. The CDR3 is made up of 13 amino acids. Deletions cut 3 bases from V and 7 bases from J, with 7 bases between. The CDR3 region is CASSESGNSPLHF. The CDR3 DNA follows: TGTGCCAGCAGTGAGTCCGGGAATTCACCCCTCCACTTT.

This clone was observed a few times. The CDR3 region is CASSPGTSSYEQYF. In DNA, the CDR3 is TGTGCCAGCAGCCCCGGGACTAGCAGCTACGAGCAGTACTTC. The chain is built from TRBV9 and TRBJ2-7, with TRBD2 identical over 9 bases. The J segment lost 3 bases and the V segment lost 4 bases, leaving 5 bases of the junction unmatched. This CDR3 spans 14 amino acids. Germline CDR1 reads SGDLS; CDR2 reads YYNGEE.

The rearrangement links TRBV10-2 to TRBJ1-1, with D tentatively TRBD1 (5 bases). The CDR3 extends over 13 amino acids. Germline values: CDR1 WSHSY, CDR2 SAAADI. V lost 8 bases and J 1 base, leaving 11 bases between the germline ends. The CDR3 loop is CASGALGNTEAFF. DNA for the CDR3: TGCGCCAGCGGGGCCCTCGGGAACACTGAAGCTTTCTTT.

V usage is TRBV25-1 and J usage is TRBJ1-3; tentative D call: TRBD1 (6 bases). The germline gives CDR1 MGHDK, CDR2 SYGVNS. The CDR3 covers 13 residues. V lost 2 bases to trimming and J lost 7 bases, with 9 bases between them. The CDR3: CASSEVGGNTIYF. CDR3 nucleotides: TGTGCCAGCAGTGAAGTAGGGGGGAACACCATATATTTT.